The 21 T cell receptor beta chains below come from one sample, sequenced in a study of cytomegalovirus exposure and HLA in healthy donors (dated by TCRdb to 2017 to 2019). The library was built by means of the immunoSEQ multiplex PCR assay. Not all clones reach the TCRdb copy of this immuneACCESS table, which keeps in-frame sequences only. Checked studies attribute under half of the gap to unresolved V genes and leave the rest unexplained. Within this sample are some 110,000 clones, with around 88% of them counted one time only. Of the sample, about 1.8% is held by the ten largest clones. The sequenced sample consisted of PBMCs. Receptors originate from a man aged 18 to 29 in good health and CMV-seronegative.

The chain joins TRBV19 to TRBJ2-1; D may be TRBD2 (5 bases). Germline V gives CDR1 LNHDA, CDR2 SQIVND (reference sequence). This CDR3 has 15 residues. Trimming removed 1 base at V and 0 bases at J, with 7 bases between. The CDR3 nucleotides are TGTGCCAGTAGTATAGGAGGGTTCTCCTACAATGAGCAGTTCTTC. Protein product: CASSIGGFSYNEQFF.

CDR3 protein: CASSSYGTTNTGELFF. CDR3 DNA: TGCGCCAGCAGCTCGTACGGGACTACCAACACCGGGGAGCTGTTTTTT. This chain connects TRBV5-1 to TRBJ2-2; 7 bases match TRBD2. Per the germline V gene, CDR1 is SGHRS and CDR2 is YFSETQ. Trimming took 3 bases from V and 2 from J; bases not matched to a gene: 7. CDR3 length equals 16 residues.

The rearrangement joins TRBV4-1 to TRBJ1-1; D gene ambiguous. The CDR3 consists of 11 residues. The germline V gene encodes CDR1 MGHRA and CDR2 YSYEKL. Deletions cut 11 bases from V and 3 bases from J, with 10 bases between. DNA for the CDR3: TGCGCCGGAACCCGGGACACTGAAGCTTTCTTT. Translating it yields CAGTRDTEAFF.

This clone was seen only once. The CDR3 here is CSVGRGSGANVLTF. Here the CDR3 DNA reads TGCAGCGTTGGTAGGGGTTCAGGGGCCAACGTCCTGACTTTC. The chain employs TRBV29-1 and TRBJ2-6; tentative D call: TRBD1 (5 bases). The CDR3 covers 14 residues. V was clipped by 4 bases and J by 4 bases, with 11 bases between them. CDR1 SQVTM and CDR2 ANQGSEA come from the germline V gene.

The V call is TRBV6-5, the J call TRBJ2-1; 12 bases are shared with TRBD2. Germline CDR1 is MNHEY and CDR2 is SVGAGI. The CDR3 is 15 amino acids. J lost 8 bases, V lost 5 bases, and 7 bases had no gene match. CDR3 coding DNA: TGTGCCAGCAGTCTCGGACTAGCGGGATCCGATGAGCAGTTCTTC. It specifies CASSLGLAGSDEQFF.

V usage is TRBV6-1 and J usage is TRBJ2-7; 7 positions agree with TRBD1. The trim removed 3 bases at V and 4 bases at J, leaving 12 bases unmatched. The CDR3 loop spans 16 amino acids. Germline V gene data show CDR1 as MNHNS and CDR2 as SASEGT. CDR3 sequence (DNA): TGTGCCAGCAGTGATGGGGCAGGGGGTCGATCATACGAGCAGTACTTC. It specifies CASSDGAGGRSYEQYF.

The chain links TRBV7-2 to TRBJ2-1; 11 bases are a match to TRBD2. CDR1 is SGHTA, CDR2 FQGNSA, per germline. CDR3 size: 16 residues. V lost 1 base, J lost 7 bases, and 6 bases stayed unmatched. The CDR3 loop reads CASSLGRASGGNEQFF. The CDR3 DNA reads TGTGCCAGCAGCTTAGGGCGGGCTAGCGGGGGGAATGAGCAGTTCTTC.

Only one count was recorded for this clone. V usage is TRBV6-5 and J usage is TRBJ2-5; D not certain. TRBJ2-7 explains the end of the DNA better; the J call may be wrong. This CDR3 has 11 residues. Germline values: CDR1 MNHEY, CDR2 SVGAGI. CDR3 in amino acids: CATKTVGEQYF. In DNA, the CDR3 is TGTGCCACCAAAACTGTGGGCGAGCAGTACTTC.

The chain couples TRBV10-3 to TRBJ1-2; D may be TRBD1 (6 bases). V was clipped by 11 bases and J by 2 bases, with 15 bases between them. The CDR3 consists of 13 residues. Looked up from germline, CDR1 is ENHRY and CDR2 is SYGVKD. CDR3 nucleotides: TGTGCCGTGGGAACAGGGTACAACTATGGCTACACCTTC. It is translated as CAVGTGYNYGYTF.

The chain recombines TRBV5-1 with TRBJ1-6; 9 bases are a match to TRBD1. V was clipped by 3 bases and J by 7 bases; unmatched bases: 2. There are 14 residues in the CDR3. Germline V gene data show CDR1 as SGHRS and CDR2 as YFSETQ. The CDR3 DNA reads TGCGCCAGCAGCTGGGGACAGGGAAATTCACCCCTCCACTTT. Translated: CASSWGQGNSPLHF.

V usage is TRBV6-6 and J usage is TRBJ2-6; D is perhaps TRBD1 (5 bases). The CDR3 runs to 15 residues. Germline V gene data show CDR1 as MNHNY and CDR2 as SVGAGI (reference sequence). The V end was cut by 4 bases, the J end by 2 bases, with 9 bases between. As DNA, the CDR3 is TGTGCCAGCAGTTTAAGGGGTACTGGGGCCAACGTCCTGACTTTC. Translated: CASSLRGTGANVLTF.

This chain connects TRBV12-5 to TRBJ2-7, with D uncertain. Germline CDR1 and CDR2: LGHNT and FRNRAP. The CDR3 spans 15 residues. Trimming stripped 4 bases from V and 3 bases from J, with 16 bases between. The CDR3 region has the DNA TGTGCTAGTGGTTCCGACATATGCCTCCGCTACGAGCAGTACTTC. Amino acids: CASGSDICLRYEQYF.

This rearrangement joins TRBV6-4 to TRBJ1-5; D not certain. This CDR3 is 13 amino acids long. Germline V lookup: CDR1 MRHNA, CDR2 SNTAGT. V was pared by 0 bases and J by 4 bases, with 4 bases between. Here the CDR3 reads CASSDSGNQPQHF. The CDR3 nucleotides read TGTGCCAGCAGTGACTCCGGGAATCAGCCCCAGCATTTT.

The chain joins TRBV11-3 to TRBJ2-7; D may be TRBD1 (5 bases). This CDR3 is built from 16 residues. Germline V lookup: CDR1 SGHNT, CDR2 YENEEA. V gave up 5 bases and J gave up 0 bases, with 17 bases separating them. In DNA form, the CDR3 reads TGTGCCAGCAGCACGACCCAGGGTCCCGTCTCCTACGAGCAGTACTTC. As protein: CASSTTQGPVSYEQYF.

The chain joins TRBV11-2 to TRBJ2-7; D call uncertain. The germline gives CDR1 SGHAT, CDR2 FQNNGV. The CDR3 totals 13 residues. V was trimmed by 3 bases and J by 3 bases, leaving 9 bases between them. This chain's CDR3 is CASSLAQNYEQYF. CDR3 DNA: TGTGCCAGCAGCTTGGCACAAAACTACGAGCAGTACTTC.

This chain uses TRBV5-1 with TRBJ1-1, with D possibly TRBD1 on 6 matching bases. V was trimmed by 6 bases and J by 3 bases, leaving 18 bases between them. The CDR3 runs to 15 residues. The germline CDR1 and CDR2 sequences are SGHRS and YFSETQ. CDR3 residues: CASKGLSGDHTEAFF. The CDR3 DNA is TGCGCCAGCAAGGGTCTTTCAGGGGACCACACTGAAGCTTTCTTT.

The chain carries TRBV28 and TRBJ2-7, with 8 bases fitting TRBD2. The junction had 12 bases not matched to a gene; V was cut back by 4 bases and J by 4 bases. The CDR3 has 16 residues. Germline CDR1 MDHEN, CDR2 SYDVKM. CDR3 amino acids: CASSSNQAGELYEQYF. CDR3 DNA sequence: TGTGCCAGCAGTTCGAACCAAGCGGGGGAGCTTTACGAGCAGTACTTC.

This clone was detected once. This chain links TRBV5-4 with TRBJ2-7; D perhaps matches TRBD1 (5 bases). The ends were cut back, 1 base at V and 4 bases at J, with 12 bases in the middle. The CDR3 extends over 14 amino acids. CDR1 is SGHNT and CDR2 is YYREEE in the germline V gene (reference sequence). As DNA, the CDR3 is TGTGCCAGCAGCTTGTACCAGGGAACATACGAGCAGTACTTC. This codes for CASSLYQGTYEQYF.

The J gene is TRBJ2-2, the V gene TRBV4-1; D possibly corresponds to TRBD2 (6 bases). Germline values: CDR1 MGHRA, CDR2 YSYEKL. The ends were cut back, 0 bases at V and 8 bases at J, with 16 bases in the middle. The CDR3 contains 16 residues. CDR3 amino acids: CASSQDRDSTLGELFF. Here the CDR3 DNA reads TGCGCCAGCAGCCAAGACCGGGACTCGACCCTTGGGGAGCTGTTTTTT.

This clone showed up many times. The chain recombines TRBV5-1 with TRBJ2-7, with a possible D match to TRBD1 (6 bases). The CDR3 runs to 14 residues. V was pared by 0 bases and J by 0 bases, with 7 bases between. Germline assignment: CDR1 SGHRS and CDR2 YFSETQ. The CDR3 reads CASSLGDISYEQYF. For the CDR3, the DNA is TGCGCCAGCAGCTTGGGGGACATCTCCTACGAGCAGTACTTC. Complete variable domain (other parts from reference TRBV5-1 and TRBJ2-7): KAGVTQTPRYLIKTRGQQVTLSCSPISGHRSVSWYQQTPGQGLQFLFEYFSETQRNKGNFPGRFSGRQFSNSRSEMNVSTLELGDSALYLCASSLGDISYEQYFGPGTRLTVT.

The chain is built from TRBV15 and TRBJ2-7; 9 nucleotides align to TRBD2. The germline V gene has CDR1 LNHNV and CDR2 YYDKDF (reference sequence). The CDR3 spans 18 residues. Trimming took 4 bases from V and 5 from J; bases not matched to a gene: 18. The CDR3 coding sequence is TGTGCCACCAGCACGGGGGTATTGGTAGCGGGAGCGGAGGACGAGCAGTACTTC. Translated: CATSTGVLVAGAEDEQYF.